A single sample gave rise to the 7 T cell receptor beta chains below, sequenced in a study of T cells after yellow fever vaccination. TCRdb passed the 5' RACE reads through MiXCR, listing each CDR3 protein once. The sample carries about 210,000 distinct CDR3 sequences, 3% to 4% recorded once. Sample: CD4+ T cells sorted from PBMCs, taken 10 days after the yellow fever booster vaccination. These receptors originate from a man younger than 35 who received the YFV17D yellow fever vaccine.

The J gene is TRBJ1-3, the V gene TRBV5-4; 7 bases align to TRBD1. This CDR3 comprises 13 residues. The germline CDR1 and CDR2 sequences are SGHNT and YYREEE (reference sequence). V was clipped by 9 bases and J by 1 base; unmatched bases: 4. CDR3 nucleotide sequence: TGTGCCACGGGACAGACGTCTGGAAACACCATATATTTT. It codes for CATGQTSGNTIYF.

The chain uses TRBV12-2 and TRBJ2-7; the tabulated D call, TRBD1, remains unverified against the DNA. TRBV12-2 corresponds to a pseudogene. The CDR3 has 17 amino acids. CDR3: CASRPPGRHPASYEQYF. DNA for the CDR3: TGTGCAAGTCGCCCCCCAGGGAGACACCCGGCATCGTACGAGCAGTACTTC.

This clonotype was detected only a few times. The chain recombines TRBV10-3 with TRBJ2-3; D is possibly TRBD2 (6 bases). Trimming stripped 4 bases from V and 5 bases from J, with 13 bases between. Germline CDR1 reads ENHRY; CDR2 reads SYGVKD. The length of the CDR3 is 14 residues. CDR3 region: CAISGGPGGDTQYF. CDR3 sequence (DNA): TGTGCCATCAGTGGGGGACCCGGGGGAGATACGCAGTATTTT.

This clonotype has more than one count but fewer than ten. V is TRBV12-3 or TRBV12-4 and J is TRBJ2-3; D is unresolved. V lost 3 bases to trimming and J lost 2 bases, with 6 bases between them. This CDR3 has 13 amino acids. The CDR3: CASSLSFTDTQYF. In DNA, the CDR3 is TGTGCCAGCAGTTTGAGTTTCACAGATACGCAGTATTTT.

This clonotype was detected many times. The chain has TRBV29-1 and TRBJ1-2; TRBD1 might be the D (6 bases). CDR3 length equals 13 residues. The ends were cut back, 6 bases at V and 2 bases at J, with 13 bases in the middle. Germline CDR1 reads SQVTM; CDR2 reads ANQGSEA. CDR3 nucleotide sequence: TGCAGCGTGGGAGCCGGGACAAACTATGGCTACACCTTC. It yields the protein CSVGAGTNYGYTF.

There are a few counts of this clonotype. The chain carries TRBV20-1 and TRBJ1-5, with TRBD1 matching over 7 bases. CDR1 and CDR2 (germline): DFQATT, SNEGSKA (reference sequence). Losses at the gene ends were 3 bases for V and 7 bases for J; bases not matched to a gene: 9. The CDR3 sequence is 14 residues long. CDR3 amino acids: CSASRQGTYQPQHF. The CDR3 DNA reads as TGCAGTGCTAGTAGACAGGGAACATACCAGCCCCAGCATTTT.

This clonotype was seen ten or more times. An end of the junction does not agree with germline; a read error may underlie this. The rearrangement links TRBV28 to TRBJ1-1; 8 bases match TRBD1. The CDR3 is 19 residues long. Germline loops: CDR1 MDHEN, CDR2 SYDVKM. CDR3 DNA sequence: TGTGCCAGCACCCTCCCCACTACGATGCTGACAGGGGCGAACGCTGAAGCTTTCTTT. Translating gives CASTLPTTMLTGANAEAFF. Full variable domain (missing parts from reference TRBV28 and TRBJ1-1): DVKVTQSSRYLVKRTGEKVFLECVQDMDHENMFWYRQDPGLGLRLIYFSYDVKMKEKGDIPEGYSVSREKKERFSLILESASTNQTSMYLCASTLPTTMLTGANAEAFFGQGTRLTVV.